This T cell receptor (beta chain) appears in the sequencing data of a study of blood T cell repertoires in COVID-19. Overall study context: There were acute and convalescent COVID-19 samples, and they came from the United States, Italy and Spain. Sources were T cells, B-cell-depleted T cells, or PBMCs; the material itself was cDNA or gDNA.

The CDR3 is made up of 14 amino acids. Trimming took 5 bases from V and 0 from J, leaving 8 bases between them. CDR1 is SGHRS, CDR2 YFSETQ, per germline. Under the authors' procedure: Researchers report that nucleated cell counts were estimated from reference gene primer amplification. TCRdb keeps only in-frame clones here, not all; method: immunoSEQ multiplex PCR. V and J calls and clone size are as listed in that table; D and trimming were resolved from the DNA. The data show around 330,000 clones, roughly 90% seen once. Specimen: peripheral blood. This chain connects TRBV5-1 to TRBJ2-2; D ambiguous. This receptor was obtained from a woman in her fifties or sixties with active or convalescent COVID-19. Written as DNA, the CDR3 is TGCGCCAGCAGTCAAGACTCGAACACCGGGGAGCTGTTTTTT. This sequence encodes CASSQDSNTGELFF.